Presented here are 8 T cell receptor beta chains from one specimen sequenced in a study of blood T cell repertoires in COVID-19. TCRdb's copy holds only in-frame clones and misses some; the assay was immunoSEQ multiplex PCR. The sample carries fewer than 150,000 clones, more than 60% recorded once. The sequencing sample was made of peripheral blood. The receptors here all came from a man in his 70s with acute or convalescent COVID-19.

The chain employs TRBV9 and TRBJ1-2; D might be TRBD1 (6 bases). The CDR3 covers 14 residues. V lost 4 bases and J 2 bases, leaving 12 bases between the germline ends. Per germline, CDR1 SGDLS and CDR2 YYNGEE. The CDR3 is CASSPQGFNYGYTF. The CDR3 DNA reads TGTGCCAGCAGCCCACAGGGATTCAACTATGGCTACACCTTC.

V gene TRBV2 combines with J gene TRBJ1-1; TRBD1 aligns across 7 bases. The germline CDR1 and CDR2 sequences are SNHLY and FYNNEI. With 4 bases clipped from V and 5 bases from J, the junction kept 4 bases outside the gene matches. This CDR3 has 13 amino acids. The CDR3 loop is CASSGDSGTEAFF. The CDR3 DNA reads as TGTGCCAGCAGTGGGGACAGCGGAACTGAAGCTTTCTTT. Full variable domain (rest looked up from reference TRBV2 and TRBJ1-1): EPEVTQTPSHQVTQMGQEVILRCVPISNHLYFYWYRQILGQKVEFLVSFYNNEISEKSEIFDDQFSVERPDGSNFTLKIRSTKLEDSAMYFCASSGDSGTEAFFGQGTRLTVV.

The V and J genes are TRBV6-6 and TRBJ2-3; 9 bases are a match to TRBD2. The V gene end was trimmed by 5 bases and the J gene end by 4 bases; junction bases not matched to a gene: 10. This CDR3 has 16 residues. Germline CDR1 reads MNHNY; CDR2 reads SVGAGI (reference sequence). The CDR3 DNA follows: TGTGCCAGCAGTCGACTCGGGACTAGCATGTCAGATACGCAGTATTTT. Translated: CASSRLGTSMSDTQYF.

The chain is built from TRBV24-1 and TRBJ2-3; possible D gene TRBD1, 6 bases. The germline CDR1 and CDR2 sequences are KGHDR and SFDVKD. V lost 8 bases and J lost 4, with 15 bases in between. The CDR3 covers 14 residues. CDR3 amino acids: CATNQGWGPDTQYF. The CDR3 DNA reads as TGTGCCACCAACCAGGGGTGGGGGCCAGATACGCAGTATTTT.

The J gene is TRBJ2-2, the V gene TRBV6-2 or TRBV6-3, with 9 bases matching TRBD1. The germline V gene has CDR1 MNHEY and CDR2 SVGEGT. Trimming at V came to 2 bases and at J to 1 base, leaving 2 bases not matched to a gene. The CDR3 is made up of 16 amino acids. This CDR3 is CASSYPTGGNTGELFF. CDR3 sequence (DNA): TGTGCCAGCAGTTACCCGACAGGGGGGAACACCGGGGAGCTGTTTTTT.

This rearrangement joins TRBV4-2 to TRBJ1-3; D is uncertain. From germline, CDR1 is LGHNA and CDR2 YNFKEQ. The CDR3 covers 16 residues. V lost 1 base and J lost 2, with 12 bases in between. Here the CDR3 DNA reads TGTGCCAGCAGCCAAGGAATGAGGATCCCTGGAAACACCATATATTTT. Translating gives CASSQGMRIPGNTIYF.

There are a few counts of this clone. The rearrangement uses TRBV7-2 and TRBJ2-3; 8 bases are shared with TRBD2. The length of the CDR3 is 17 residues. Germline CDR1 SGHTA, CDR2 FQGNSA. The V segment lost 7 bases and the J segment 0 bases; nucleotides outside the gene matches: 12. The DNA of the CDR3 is TGTGCCAGCACCCCGGGAGGTCGGGGGGGGAGCACAGATACGCAGTATTTT. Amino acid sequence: CASTPGGRGGSTDTQYF.

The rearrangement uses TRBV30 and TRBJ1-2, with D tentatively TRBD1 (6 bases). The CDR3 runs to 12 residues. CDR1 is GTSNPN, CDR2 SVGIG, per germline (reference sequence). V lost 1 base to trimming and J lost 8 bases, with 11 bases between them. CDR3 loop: CAWSATGLGYTF. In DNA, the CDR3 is TGTGCCTGGAGTGCCACAGGGCTCGGCTACACCTTC.